What follows are 14 T cell receptor beta chains derived from one specimen sequenced in a study of blood T cells in healthy people across ages. It was with a sample-barcoded 5' primer and a J-beta primer mix that a second PCR of about 6 to 12 cycles was run. TCRdb reprocessed the 5' RACE reads via MiXCR and lists one record per CDR3 protein. The sample lists approximately 900,000 distinct CDR3 sequences; under 35% were seen once. These records were also assigned to another study, of T cells of mothers and their children.

Sequencing was carried out using blood. These TCRs come from a woman between 40 and 50 years old in good health.

The sample holds many counts of this clonotype. This chain connects TRBV6-5 to TRBJ2-3, with D hard to call. The CDR3 contains 14 residues. Germline values: CDR1 MNHEY, CDR2 SVGAGI. Trimming left V 6 bases short and J 3 bases short, with 13 bases between. CDR3 DNA: TGTGCCAGCAGCCCGACCCTAAGGACAGATACGCAGTATTTT. Translated: CASSPTLRTDTQYF.

The CDR3 coding sequence is TGTGCCAGCAGCGTAGGGGGGTCCGGTACCGGGGAGCTGTTTTTT. It translates to CASSVGGSGTGELFF. The J gene is TRBJ2-2, the V gene TRBV9, with D perhaps being TRBD1 or TRBD2 (5 bases each). In germline, CDR1 is SGDLS, CDR2 YYNGEE. With 0 bases removed from V and 5 bases from J, the gap between germline ends came to 11 bases. This CDR3 comprises 15 residues.

This clonotype was counted many times. V gene TRBV7-3 combines with J gene TRBJ2-5; maybe TRBD1 (5 bases). The length of the CDR3 is 14 residues. V lost 4 bases and J lost 6, with 15 bases in between. The germline V gene encodes CDR1 SGHTA and CDR2 FQGTGA. CDR3 sequence reads: CASSSTQDEKTQYF. In DNA form, the CDR3 reads TGTGCCAGCAGCTCGACACAGGATGAGAAGACCCAGTACTTC.

V is TRBV30 and J is TRBJ1-3, with 7 bases lining up with TRBD1. CDR3 length equals 17 residues. The trim removed 4 bases at V and 1 base at J, leaving 13 bases unmatched. The germline V gene has CDR1 GTSNPN and CDR2 SVGIG (reference sequence). CDR3 in amino acids: CAWMAGRGRLSGNTIYF. The CDR3 nucleotides are TGTGCCTGGATGGCCGGGAGGGGGCGACTGTCTGGAAACACCATATATTTT.

The count of this clonotype is one. This clone may be a read error of a much larger clone one base away. The CDR3 reads CASSQGHNGQFF. CDR3 sequence (DNA): TGCGCCAGCAGCCAAGGCCACAATGGGCAGTTCTTC. The rearrangement links TRBV4-1 to TRBJ2-1; the D is unclear. The CDR3 runs to 12 residues. Germline CDR1 reads MGHRA; CDR2 reads YSYEKL.

Details on this clonotype: At one end the junction does not follow the germline gene, possibly because of a read error. This chain connects TRBV6-5 to TRBJ2-5, with D tentatively TRBD2 (5 bases). The germline gives CDR1 MNHEY, CDR2 SVGAGI. The CDR3 runs to 15 residues. CDR3 amino acids: CASTLEAGVVETRYF. The CDR3 DNA is TGTGCCAGCACTCTGGAGGCCGGAGTGGTAGAGACCCGGTACTTC.

This clonotype was counted only a few times. The rearrangement joins TRBV28 to TRBJ1-2, with a weak D call TRBD1 (6 bases). Looked up from germline, CDR1 is MDHEN and CDR2 is SYDVKM. This CDR3 contains 12 residues. With 5 bases removed from V and 8 bases from J, the gap between germline ends came to 12 bases. The CDR3 DNA reads as TGTGCCAGCAGTGCGGCAGGGGACGGCTACACCTTC. As protein: CASSAAGDGYTF.

V and J are TRBV7-9 and TRBJ2-1; TRBD1 agrees at 7 bases. The V and J ends lost 5 bases and 2 bases, in that order; junction bases with no gene match: 6. This CDR3 has 15 amino acids. The germline V gene encodes CDR1 SEHNR and CDR2 FQNEAQ (reference sequence). CDR3 sequence reads: CASSPTGVTYNEQFF. DNA of the CDR3: TGTGCCAGCAGCCCAACAGGGGTTACCTACAATGAGCAGTTCTTC. The variable domain in full, with the rest retrieved from reference TRBV7-9 and TRBJ2-1, is DTGVSQNPRHKITKRGQNVTFRCDPISEHNRLYWYRQTLGQGPEFLTYFQNEAQLEKSRLLSDRFSAERPKGSFSTLEIQRTEQGDSAMYLCASSPTGVTYNEQFFGPGTRLTVL.

This sequence joins TRBV16 and TRBJ1-1; tentative D call: TRBD1 (6 bases). Between the trimmed V and J ends, which lost 4 bases and 3 bases, there was a span of 15 bases. The CDR3 is made up of 15 amino acids. From germline, CDR1 is KGHSY and CDR2 FQNENV. The CDR3 DNA reads as TGTGCCAGCAGCCCTGCCCCAGGGGAATACACTGAAGCTTTCTTT. Protein product: CASSPAPGEYTEAFF. Using reference TRBV16 and TRBJ1-1 for the parts outside the CDR3, the full variable domain is GEEVAQTPKHLVRGEGQKAKLYCAPIKGHSYVFWYQQVLKNEFKFLISFQNENVFDETGMPKERFSAKCLPNSPCSLEIQATKLEDSAVYFCASSPAPGEYTEAFFGQGTRLTVV.

This clonotype was recorded a few times. The chain recombines TRBV11-2 with TRBJ2-5; TRBD2 is a possible D gene (6 bases). Germline lookup yields CDR1 SGHAT and CDR2 FQNNGV. The length of the CDR3 is 16 residues. The V end was cut by 4 bases, the J end by 5 bases, with 20 bases between. The DNA for the CDR3 is TGTGCCAGCAGCTCCCTTTTGGGGGAGGCTAGGGAGACCCAGTACTTC. Translated: CASSSLLGEARETQYF.

This clonotype was picked up one time. The chain carries TRBV5-6 and TRBJ1-2, with a weak D call TRBD1 (6 bases). V was trimmed by 3 bases and J by 3 bases, leaving 12 bases between them. The CDR3 is 14 residues long. The V gene's germline CDR1 is SGHDT and CDR2 YYEEEE. The CDR3 nucleotides read TGTGCCAGCAGCTCACCGACAGGAGACTATGGCTACACCTTC. Amino acids: CASSSPTGDYGYTF.

A note on this clonotype: At one end, the junction sequence differs from germline, possibly due to a read error. This chain uses TRBV5-1 with TRBJ1-4; 9 nucleotides match TRBD1. Germline values: CDR1 SGHRS, CDR2 YFSETQ. The length of the CDR3 is 14 residues. CDR3 nucleotide sequence: TGTGCCAGCAACCCGGGGACAGGGACCGAAAAACTGTTTTTT. It codes for CASNPGTGTEKLFF.

Turning to this clonotype: Being one base from a much bigger clone, this may be a read error. The chain carries TRBV7-2 and TRBJ1-1; D unclear. The germline V gene has CDR1 SGHTA and CDR2 FQGNSA. The CDR3 consists of 12 residues. Trimming removed 5 bases from V and 7 bases from J, with 11 bases in between. Here the CDR3 reads CTSSQRRIEAFF. CDR3 nucleotide sequence: TGTACCAGCAGCCAGCGGAGAATTGAAGCTTTCTTT.

The table lists this clonotype with a few counts. This chain connects TRBV12-3 or TRBV12-4 to TRBJ2-7, with D perhaps being TRBD1 or TRBD2 (5 bases each). The CDR3 extends over 15 amino acids. Trimming took 6 bases from V and 5 from J, leaving 20 bases between them. This CDR3 reads CASRKGGSRADEQYF. The DNA of the CDR3 is TGTGCCAGCAGAAAAGGAGGTTCCAGGGCGGACGAGCAGTACTTC.